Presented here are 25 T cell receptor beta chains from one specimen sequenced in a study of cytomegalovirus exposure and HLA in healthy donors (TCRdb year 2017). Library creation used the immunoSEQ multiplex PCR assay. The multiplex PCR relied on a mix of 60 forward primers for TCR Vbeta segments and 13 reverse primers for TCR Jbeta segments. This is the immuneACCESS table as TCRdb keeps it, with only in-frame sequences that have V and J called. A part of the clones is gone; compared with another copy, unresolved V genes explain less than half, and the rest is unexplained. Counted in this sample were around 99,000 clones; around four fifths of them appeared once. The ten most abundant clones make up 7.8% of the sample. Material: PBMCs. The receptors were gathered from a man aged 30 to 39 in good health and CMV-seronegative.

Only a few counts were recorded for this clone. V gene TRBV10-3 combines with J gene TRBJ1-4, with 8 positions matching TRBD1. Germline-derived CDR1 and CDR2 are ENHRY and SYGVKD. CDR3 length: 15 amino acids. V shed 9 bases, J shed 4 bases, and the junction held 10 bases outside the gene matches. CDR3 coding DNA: TGTGCCATTCGACAGGGGACGAATGGTAATGAAAAACTGTTTTTT. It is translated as CAIRQGTNGNEKLFF.

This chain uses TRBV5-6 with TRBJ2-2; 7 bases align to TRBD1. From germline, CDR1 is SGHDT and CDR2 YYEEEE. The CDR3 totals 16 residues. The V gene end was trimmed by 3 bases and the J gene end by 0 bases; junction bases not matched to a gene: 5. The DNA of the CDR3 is TGTGCCAGCAGCTCAAACAGGGGAGCGAACACCGGGGAGCTGTTTTTT. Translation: CASSSNRGANTGELFF.

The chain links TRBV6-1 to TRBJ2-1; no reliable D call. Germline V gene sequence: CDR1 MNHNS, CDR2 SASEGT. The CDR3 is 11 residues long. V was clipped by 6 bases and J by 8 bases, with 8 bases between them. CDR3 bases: TGTGCCAGCAGGTACGGGTATGAGCAGTTCTTC. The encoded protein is CASRYGYEQFF.

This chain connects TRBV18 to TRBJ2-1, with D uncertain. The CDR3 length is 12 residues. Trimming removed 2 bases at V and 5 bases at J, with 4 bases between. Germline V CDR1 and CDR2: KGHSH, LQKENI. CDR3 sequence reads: CASSPTDNEQFF. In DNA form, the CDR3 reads TGTGCCAGCTCACCAACAGACAATGAGCAGTTCTTC.

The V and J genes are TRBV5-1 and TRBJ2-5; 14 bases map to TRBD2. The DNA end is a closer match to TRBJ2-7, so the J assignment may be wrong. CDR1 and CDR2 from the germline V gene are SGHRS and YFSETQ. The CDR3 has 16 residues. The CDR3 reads CASSLEGLAGVGEQYF. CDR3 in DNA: TGCGCCAGCAGCTTGGAGGGACTAGCGGGGGTTGGCGAGCAGTACTTC.

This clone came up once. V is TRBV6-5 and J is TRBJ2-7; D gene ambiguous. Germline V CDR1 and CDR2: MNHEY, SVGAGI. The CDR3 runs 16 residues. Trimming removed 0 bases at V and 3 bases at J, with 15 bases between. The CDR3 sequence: CASSYSLQQLIYEQYF. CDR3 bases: TGTGCCAGCAGTTACTCATTACAGCAACTTATCTACGAGCAGTACTTC.

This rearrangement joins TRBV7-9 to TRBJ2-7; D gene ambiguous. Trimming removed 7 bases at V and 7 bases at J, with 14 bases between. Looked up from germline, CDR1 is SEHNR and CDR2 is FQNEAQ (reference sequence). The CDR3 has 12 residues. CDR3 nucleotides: TGTGCCAGCAACTCCTTGTCGGAGGAGCAGTACTTC. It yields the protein CASNSLSEEQYF.

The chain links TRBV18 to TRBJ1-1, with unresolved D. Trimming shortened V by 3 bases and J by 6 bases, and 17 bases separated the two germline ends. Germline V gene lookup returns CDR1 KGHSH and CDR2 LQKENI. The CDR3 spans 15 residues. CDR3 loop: CASSPSPSRAAEAFF. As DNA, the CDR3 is TGTGCCAGCTCACCCTCTCCTTCGCGGGCAGCTGAAGCTTTCTTT.

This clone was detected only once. CDR3 nucleotides: TGTGCCAGCAGCCTCCCAGGGGTCGCCGGCTACACCTTC. This sequence encodes CASSLPGVAGYTF. The V and J genes are TRBV9 and TRBJ1-2, with a possible D match to TRBD1 (6 bases). The germline V gene has CDR1 SGDLS and CDR2 YYNGEE. The CDR3 extends over 13 amino acids. V lost 4 bases, J lost 8 bases, and 15 bases lay in between. Looking up the rest from reference TRBV9 and TRBJ1-2 gives the full variable domain: DSGVTQTPKHLITATGQRVTLRCSPRSGDLSVYWYQQSLDQGLQFLIQYYNGEERAKGNILERFSAQQFPDLHSELNLSSLELGDSALYFCASSLPGVAGYTFGSGTRLTVV.

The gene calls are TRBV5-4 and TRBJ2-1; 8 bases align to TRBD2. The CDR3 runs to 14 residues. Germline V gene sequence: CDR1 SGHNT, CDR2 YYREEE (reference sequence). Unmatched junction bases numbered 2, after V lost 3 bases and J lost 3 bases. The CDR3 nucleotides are TGTGCCAGCAGCTCAAGCGGGAGCTACAATGAGCAGTTCTTC. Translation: CASSSSGSYNEQFF.

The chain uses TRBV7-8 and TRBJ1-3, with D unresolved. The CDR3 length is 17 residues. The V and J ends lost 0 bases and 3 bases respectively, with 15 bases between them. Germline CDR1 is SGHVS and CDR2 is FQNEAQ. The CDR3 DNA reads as TGTGCCAGCAGCTTAGCCACAGACACTTCTTTTGGAAACACCATATATTTT. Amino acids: CASSLATDTSFGNTIYF.

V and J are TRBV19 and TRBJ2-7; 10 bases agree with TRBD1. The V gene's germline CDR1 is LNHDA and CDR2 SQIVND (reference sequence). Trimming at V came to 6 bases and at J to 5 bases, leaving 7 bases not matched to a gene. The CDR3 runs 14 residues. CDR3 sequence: CASRKGQGFNEQYF. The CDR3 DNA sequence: TGTGCCAGTAGGAAGGGACAGGGGTTCAACGAGCAGTACTTC.

The CDR3, as DNA: TGTGCCAGCAGCGTAACTAACGGGGGGGTCCAAGAGACCCAGTACTTC. This sequence encodes CASSVTNGGVQETQYF. This chain connects TRBV11-2 to TRBJ2-5; 8 bases line up with TRBD2. V shed 5 bases, J shed 1 base, and the junction held 9 bases outside the gene matches. This CDR3 has 16 amino acids. Germline V gene data show CDR1 as SGHAT and CDR2 as FQNNGV.

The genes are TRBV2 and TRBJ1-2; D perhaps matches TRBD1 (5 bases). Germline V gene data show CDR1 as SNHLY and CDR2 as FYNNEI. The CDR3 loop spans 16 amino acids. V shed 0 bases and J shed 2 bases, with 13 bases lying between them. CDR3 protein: CASSEARWAGNYGYTF. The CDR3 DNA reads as TGTGCCAGCAGTGAAGCGCGATGGGCAGGGAACTATGGCTACACCTTC.

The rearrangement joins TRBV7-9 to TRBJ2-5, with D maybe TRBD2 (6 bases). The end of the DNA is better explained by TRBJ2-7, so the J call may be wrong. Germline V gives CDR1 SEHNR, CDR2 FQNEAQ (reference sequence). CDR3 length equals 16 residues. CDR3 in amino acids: CASSPRTGSGVYEQYF. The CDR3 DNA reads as TGTGCCAGCAGCCCCCGGACTGGTTCGGGAGTCTACGAGCAGTACTTC.

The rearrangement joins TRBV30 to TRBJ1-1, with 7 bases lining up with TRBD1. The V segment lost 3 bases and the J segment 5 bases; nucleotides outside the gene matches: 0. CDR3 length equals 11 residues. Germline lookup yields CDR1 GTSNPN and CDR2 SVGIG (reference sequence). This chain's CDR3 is CAWRQGTEAFF. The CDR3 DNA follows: TGTGCCTGGAGACAGGGGACTGAAGCTTTCTTT.

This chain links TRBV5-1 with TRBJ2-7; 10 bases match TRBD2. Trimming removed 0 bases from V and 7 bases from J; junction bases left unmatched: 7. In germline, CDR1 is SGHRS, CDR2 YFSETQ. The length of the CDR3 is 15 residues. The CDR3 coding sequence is TGCGCCAGCAGCTTGGGACTAGCGGGCGTTGAAGAGCAGTACTTC. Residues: CASSLGLAGVEEQYF.

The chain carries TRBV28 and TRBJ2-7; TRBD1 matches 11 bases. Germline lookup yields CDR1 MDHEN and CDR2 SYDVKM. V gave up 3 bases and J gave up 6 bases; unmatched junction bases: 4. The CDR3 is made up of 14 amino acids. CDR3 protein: CASSFRGQGGEQYF. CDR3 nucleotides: TGTGCCAGCAGTTTTAGGGGACAGGGGGGCGAGCAGTACTTC.

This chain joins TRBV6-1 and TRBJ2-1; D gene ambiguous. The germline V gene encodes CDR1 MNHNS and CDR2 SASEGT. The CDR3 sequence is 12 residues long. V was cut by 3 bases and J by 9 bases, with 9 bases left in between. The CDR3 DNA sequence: TGTGCCAGCAGTGAGTCGCGTGCTGAGCAGTTCTTC. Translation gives CASSESRAEQFF.

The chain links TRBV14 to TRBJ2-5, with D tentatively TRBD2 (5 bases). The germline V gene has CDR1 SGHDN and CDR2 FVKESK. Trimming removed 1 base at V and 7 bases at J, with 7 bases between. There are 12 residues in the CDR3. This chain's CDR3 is CASSQGGGTQYF. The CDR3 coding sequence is TGTGCCAGCAGCCAAGGTGGAGGGACCCAGTACTTC.

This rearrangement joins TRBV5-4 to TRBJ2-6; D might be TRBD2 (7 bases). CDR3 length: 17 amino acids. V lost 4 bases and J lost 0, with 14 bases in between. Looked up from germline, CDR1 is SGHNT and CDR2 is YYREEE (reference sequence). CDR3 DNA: TGTGCCAGCAGCCAAACAGGGAGGGGCTCTGGGGCCAACGTCCTGACTTTC. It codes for CASSQTGRGSGANVLTF.

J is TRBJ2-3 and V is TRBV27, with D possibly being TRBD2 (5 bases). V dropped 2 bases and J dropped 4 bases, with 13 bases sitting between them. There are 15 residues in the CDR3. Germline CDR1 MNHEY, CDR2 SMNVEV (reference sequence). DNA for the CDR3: TGTGCCAGCAGTTTAGTCGGGGATCGGGCAGATACGCAGTATTTT. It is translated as CASSLVGDRADTQYF.

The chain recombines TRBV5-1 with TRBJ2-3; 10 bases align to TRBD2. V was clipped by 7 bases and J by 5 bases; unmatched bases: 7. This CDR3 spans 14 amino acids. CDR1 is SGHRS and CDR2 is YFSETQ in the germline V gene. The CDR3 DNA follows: TGCGCCAGCGCCCCTAGCGGGAGAGGAGATACGCAGTATTTT. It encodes CASAPSGRGDTQYF.

In DNA, the CDR3 is TGTGCCAGCTCTCCCTGGGACAGCGGAAACACCATATATTTT. It encodes CASSPWDSGNTIYF. The chain employs TRBV18 and TRBJ1-3; TRBD1 matches 7 bases. This CDR3 comprises 14 residues. V was pared by 6 bases and J by 4 bases, with 6 bases of the junction left unmatched. CDR1 is KGHSH and CDR2 is LQKENI in the germline V gene.

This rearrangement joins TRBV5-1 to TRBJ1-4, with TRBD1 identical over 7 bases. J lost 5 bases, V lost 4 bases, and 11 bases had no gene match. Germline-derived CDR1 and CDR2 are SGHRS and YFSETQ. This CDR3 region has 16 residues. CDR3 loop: CASSLSARTGNEKLFF. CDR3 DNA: TGCGCCAGCAGCCTGTCGGCGCGGACAGGAAATGAAAAACTGTTTTTT.